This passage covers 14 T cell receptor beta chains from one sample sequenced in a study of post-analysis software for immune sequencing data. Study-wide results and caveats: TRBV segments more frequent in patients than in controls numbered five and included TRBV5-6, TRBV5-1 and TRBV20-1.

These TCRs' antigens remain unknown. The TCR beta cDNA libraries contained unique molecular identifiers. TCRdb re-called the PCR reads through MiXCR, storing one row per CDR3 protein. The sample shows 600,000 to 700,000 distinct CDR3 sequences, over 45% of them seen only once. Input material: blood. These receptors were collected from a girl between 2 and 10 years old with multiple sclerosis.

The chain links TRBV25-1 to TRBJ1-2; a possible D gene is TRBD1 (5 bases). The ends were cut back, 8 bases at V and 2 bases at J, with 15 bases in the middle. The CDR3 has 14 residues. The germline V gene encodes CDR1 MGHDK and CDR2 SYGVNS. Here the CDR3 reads CASGPPGENYGYTF. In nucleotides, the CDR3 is TGTGCCAGCGGCCCCCCGGGGGAAAACTATGGCTACACCTTC.

The CDR3 sequence: CASSPGGNPDTQYF. CDR3 sequence (DNA): TGTGCCAGCAGCCCTGGGGGTAACCCAGATACGCAGTATTTT. The chain is built from TRBV7-9 and TRBJ2-3; D could derive from TRBD1 or TRBD2 (5 bases each). V lost 5 bases, J lost 4 bases, and 13 bases lay in between. This CDR3 comprises 14 residues. The germline V gene has CDR1 SEHNR and CDR2 FQNEAQ (reference sequence).

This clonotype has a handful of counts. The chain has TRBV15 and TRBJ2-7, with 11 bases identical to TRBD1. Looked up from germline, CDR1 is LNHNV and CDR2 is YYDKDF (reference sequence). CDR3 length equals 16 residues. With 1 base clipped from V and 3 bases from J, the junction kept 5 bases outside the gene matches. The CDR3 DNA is TGTGCCACCAGCAGAGTATTCGGGACAGGGGGCTACGAGCAGTACTTC. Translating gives CATSRVFGTGGYEQYF.

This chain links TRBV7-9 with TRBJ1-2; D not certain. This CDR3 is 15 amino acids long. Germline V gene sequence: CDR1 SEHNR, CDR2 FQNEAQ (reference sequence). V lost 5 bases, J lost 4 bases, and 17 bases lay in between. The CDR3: CASSHPDGELYGYTF. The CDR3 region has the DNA TGTGCCAGCAGCCATCCTGACGGCGAACTCTATGGCTACACCTTC.

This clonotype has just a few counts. The CDR3 region has the DNA TGTGCCACCACCTTGAGACTAGCGGGTGGGGAGACCCAGTACTTC. Protein sequence: CATTLRLAGGETQYF. The genes are TRBV15 and TRBJ2-7; 10 bases are shared with TRBD2. The J call may be faulty, since TRBJ2-5 better matches the DNA end. Germline V gene data show CDR1 as LNHNV and CDR2 as YYDKDF (reference sequence). The CDR3 runs 15 residues.

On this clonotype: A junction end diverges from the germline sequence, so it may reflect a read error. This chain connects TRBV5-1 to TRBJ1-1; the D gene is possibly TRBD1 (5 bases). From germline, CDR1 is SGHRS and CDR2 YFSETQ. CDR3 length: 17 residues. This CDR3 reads CASSFRDRQNLNIEAFF. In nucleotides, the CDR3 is TGCGCCAGCAGCTTCCGGGACCGTCAAAATTTGAACATTGAAGCTTTCTTT. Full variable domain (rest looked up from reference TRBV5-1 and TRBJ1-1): KAGVTQTPRYLIKTRGQQVTLSCSPISGHRSVSWYQQTPGQGLQFLFEYFSETQRNKGNFPGRFSGRQFSNSRSEMNVSTLELGDSALYLCASSFRDRQNLNIEAFFGQGTRLTVV.

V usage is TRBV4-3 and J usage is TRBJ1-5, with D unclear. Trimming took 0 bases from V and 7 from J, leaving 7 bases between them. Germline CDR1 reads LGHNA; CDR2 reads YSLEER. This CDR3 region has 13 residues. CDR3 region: CASSQEVNQPQHF. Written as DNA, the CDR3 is TGCGCCAGCAGCCAAGAGGTAAACCAGCCCCAGCATTTT.

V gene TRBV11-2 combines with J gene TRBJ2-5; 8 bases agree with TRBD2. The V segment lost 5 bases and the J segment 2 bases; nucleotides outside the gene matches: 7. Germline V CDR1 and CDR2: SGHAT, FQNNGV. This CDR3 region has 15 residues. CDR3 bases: TGTGCCAGCAGCCTTGAACTAGCGGCACAAGAGACCCAGTACTTC. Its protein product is CASSLELAAQETQYF.

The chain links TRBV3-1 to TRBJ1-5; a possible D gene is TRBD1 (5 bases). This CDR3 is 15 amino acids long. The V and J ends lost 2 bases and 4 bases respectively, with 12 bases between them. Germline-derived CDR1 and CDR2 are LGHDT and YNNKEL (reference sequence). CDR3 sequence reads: CASSQSQGWNQPQHF. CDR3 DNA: TGTGCCAGCAGCCAAAGTCAGGGTTGGAATCAGCCCCAGCATTTT.

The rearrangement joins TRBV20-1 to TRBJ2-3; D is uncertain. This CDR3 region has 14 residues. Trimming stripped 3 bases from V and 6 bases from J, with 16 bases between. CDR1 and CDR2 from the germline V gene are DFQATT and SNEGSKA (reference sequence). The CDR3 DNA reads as TGCAGTGCTAGCGGAGATGGTAGCTTCGATACGCAGTATTTT. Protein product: CSASGDGSFDTQYF.

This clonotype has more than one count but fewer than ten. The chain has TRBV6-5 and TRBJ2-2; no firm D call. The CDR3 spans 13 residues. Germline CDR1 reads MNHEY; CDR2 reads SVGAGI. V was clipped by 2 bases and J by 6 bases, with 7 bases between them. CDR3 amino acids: CASSYGLSGELFF. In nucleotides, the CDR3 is TGTGCCAGCAGTTACGGTCTTTCCGGGGAGCTGTTTTTT.

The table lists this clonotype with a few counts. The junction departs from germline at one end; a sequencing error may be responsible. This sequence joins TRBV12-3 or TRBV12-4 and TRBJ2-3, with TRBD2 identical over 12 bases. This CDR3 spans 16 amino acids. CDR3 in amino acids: CASSLGLAGPTDTQYF. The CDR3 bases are TGCGCCAGCAGCCTCGGACTAGCGGGGCCTACAGATACGCAGTATTTT.

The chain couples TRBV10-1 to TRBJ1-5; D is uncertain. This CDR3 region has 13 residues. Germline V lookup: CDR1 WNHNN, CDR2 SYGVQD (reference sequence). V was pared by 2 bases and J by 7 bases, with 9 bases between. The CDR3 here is CASSEGTGQPQHF. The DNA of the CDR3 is TGCGCCAGCAGTGAGGGAACGGGCCAGCCCCAGCATTTT.

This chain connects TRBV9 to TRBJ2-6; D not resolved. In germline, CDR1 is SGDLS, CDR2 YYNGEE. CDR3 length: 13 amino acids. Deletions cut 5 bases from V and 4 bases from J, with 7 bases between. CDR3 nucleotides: TGTGCCAGCAGAGGATTCGGGGCCAACGTCCTGACTTTC. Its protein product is CASRGFGANVLTF.